This T cell receptor (beta chain) derives from a study of CD8+CD57+ T cells in acquired aplastic anemia. Study-level information: Sorting CD4+ and CD8+ cells gave DNA averaging 3.2 ug.

TCR beta VDJ combinations and CDR3 sequences were profiled from genomic DNA. One entry per CDR3 protein, called by TCRdb with MiXCR from the reads. This sample has roughly 190,000 distinct CDR3 sequences, with less than 70% found just once. The specimen was sorted CD4+, CD8+, or CD8+CD57+ T cells (not recorded which) from PBMCs. This sequence originates from a human donor in good health, serving as a control.

The CDR3 protein is CASSLGTGIAGANVLTF. CDR3 nucleotides: TGTGCCAGCAGCTTAGGGACGGGGATTGCAGGGGCCAACGTCCTGACTTTC. The J gene is TRBJ2-6, the V gene TRBV25-1; D possibly uses TRBD1 or TRBD2 (5 bases each). This CDR3 region has 17 residues. V was pared by 6 bases and J by 4 bases, with 19 bases between. Germline V gives CDR1 MGHDK, CDR2 SYGVNS.